Following are 5 T cell receptor beta chains from one sample sequenced in a study of OX40 agonist ivuxolimab in advanced cancers. This table comes from immunoSEQ multiplex PCR, and its TCRdb copy is limited to in-frame clones, with some not included. The sample has 54,000 or so clones, approximately 80% seen once; the top ten hold roughly 4.5%. Material: CD4+ or CD8+ T cells sorted from blood, obtained in a trial of the OX40 agonist ivuxolimab. The source is an adult with an advanced solid tumor such as melanoma, head and neck, liver or kidney cancer.

The chain recombines TRBV29-1 with TRBJ1-1; D uncertain. The CDR3 consists of 13 residues. CDR1 and CDR2 (germline): SQVTM, ANQGSEA. V was pared by 7 bases and J by 5 bases, with 17 bases between. In DNA form, the CDR3 reads TGCAGCGGCCGCGTGGTGGGGAGGACTGAAGCTTTCTTT. It codes for CSGRVVGRTEAFF.

J is TRBJ2-1 and V is TRBV7-3, with TRBD2 matching 14 bases. The J segment lost 15 bases and the V segment lost 0 bases, leaving 7 bases of the junction unmatched. Germline-derived CDR1 and CDR2 are SGHTA and FQGTGA. The CDR3 length is 15 residues. In nucleotides, the CDR3 is TGTGCCAGCAGCTTAACTGGGACTAGCGGGAGCAAATGGTTCTTC. This gives the protein CASSLTGTSGSKWFF. The full variable domain, completed using reference TRBV7-3 and TRBJ2-1, is GAGVSQTPSNKVTEKGKYVELRCDPISGHTALYWYRQSLGQGPEFLIYFQGTGAADDSGLPNDRFFAVRPEGSVSTLKIQRTERGDSAVYLCASSLTGTSGSKWFFGPGTRLTVL.

J is TRBJ1-2 and V is TRBV19; D not resolved. V lost 5 bases, J lost 9 bases, and 13 bases lay in between. Germline V lookup: CDR1 LNHDA, CDR2 SQIVND (reference sequence). The CDR3 is 12 amino acids. CDR3 in DNA: TGTGCCAGTAGTCCCGGGAGGTGGAGCTACACCTTC. Protein: CASSPGRWSYTF.

The table lists this clone with a few counts. This rearrangement joins TRBV28 to TRBJ1-2; unclear D gene. V was clipped by 3 bases and J by 4 bases, with 9 bases between them. In germline, CDR1 is MDHEN, CDR2 SYDVKM. The CDR3 runs 13 residues. This CDR3 is CASSLSAGYGYTF. The CDR3, as DNA: TGTGCCAGCAGTTTGTCGGCGGGCTATGGCTACACCTTC.

V and J are TRBV6-6 and TRBJ2-1, with unresolved D. This CDR3 is built from 12 residues. Trimming pared 1 base from V and 9 bases from J, leaving 7 bases between. From germline, CDR1 is MNHNY and CDR2 SVGAGI (reference sequence). The CDR3 region is CASSYYSIEQFF. The DNA of the CDR3 is TGTGCCAGCAGTTACTACAGCATTGAGCAGTTCTTC.